This T cell receptor beta chain was found in a study of technical replicates of blood from a few donors. The protocol was immunoSEQ multiplex PCR, while the TCRdb copy is restricted to in-frame clones and leaves out a portion. The table has about 79,000 clones, about nine tenths seen once. The trim removed 5 bases at V and 7 bases at J, leaving 6 bases unmatched. This CDR3 has 13 residues. The germline V gene encodes CDR1 SGHTA and CDR2 FQGTGA. The chain recombines TRBV7-3 with TRBJ1-2; the match to TRBD1 covers 8 bases. Sequenced material: T cells isolated from PBMCs. This receptor was obtained from a human donor in good health. Some clones in this sample may be carry-over from other donors' samples. The CDR3 coding sequence is TGTGCCAGCAGCCAAGGGACAGGCGGTGGCTACACCTTC. Translating it yields CASSQGTGGGYTF.